This T cell receptor beta chain was captured in a study of cytomegalovirus exposure and HLA in healthy donors. General study findings and limits: Subsequent analysis found a tendency for first-cohort TCR clusters to co-occur within the 120 validation repertoires.

For this clone: Antigen unknown.

The donors formed part of the roughly 120-subject validation cohort, distinct from the roughly 600-subject first cohort. The CDR3 extends over 16 amino acids. Germline CDR1 and CDR2: LGHNA and YSLEER. V gave up 4 bases and J gave up 6 bases; unmatched junction bases: 8. This table comes from immunoSEQ multiplex PCR, and its TCRdb copy is limited to in-frame clones, with some not included. The sample consists of around 200,000 clones, more than 65% of them appearing once. This TCR derives from a woman aged 18-30 years in good health and CMV-seropositive. This chain connects TRBV4-3 to TRBJ2-1, with 11 bases lining up with TRBD1. The specimen sequenced was PBMCs. CDR3 region: CASSLRTGGRGNEQFF. CDR3 bases: TGCGCCAGCAGCCTTCGGACAGGGGGCCGGGGCAATGAGCAGTTCTTC.